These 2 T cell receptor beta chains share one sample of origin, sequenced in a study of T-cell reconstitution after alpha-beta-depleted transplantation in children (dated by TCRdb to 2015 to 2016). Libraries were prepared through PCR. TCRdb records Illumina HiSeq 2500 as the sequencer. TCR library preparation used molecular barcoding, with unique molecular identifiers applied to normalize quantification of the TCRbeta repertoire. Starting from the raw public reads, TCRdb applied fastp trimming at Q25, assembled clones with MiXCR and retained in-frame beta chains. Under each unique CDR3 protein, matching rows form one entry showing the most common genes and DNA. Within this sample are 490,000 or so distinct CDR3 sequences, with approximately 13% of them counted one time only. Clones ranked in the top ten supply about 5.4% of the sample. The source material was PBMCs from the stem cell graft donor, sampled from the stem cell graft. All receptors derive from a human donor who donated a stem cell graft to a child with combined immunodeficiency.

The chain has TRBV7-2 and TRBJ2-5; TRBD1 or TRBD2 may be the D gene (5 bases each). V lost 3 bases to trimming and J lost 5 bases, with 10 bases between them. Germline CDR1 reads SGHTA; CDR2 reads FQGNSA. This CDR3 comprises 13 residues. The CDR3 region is CASSFNWGETQYF. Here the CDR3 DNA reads TGTGCCAGCAGCTTCAATTGGGGGGAGACCCAGTACTTC.

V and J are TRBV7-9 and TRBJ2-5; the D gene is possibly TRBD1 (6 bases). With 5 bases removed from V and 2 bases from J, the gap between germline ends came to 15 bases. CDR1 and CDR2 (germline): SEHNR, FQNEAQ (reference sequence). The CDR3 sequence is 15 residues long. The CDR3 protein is CASSPSDSSQETQYF. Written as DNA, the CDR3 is TGTGCCAGCAGCCCTTCGGACAGTTCTCAAGAGACCCAGTACTTC.